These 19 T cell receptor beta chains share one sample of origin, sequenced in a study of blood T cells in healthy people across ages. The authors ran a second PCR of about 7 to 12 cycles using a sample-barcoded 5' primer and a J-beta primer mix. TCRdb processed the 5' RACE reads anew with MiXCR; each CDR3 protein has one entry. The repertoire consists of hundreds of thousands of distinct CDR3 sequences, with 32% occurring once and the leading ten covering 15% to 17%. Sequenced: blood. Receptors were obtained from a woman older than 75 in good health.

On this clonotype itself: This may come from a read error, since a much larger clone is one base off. CDR3 in amino acids: CATSDFGLSGFF. CDR3 DNA: TGTGCCACCAGTGATTTTGGACTCTCCGGGTTCTTC. This chain connects TRBV24-1 to TRBJ2-1, with D possibly being TRBD2 (5 bases). The CDR3 has 12 residues. The V gene's germline CDR1 is KGHDR and CDR2 SFDVKD. Trimming pared 1 base from V and 15 bases from J, leaving 12 bases between.

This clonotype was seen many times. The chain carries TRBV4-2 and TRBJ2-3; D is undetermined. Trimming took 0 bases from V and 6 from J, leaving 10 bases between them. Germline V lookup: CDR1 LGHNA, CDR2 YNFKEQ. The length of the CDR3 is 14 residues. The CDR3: CASSQEASLDTQYF. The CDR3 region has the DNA TGTGCCAGCAGCCAAGAGGCTAGTTTGGATACGCAGTATTTT.

In nucleotides, the CDR3 is TGCGCCAGCAGCTTAGGCGTTTCTGGGGCCAACGTCCTGACTTTC. As protein: CASSLGVSGANVLTF. J is TRBJ2-6 and V is TRBV5-1; D unclear. The germline V gene has CDR1 SGHRS and CDR2 YFSETQ. The CDR3 consists of 15 residues. Deletions cut 2 bases from V and 1 base from J, with 7 bases between.

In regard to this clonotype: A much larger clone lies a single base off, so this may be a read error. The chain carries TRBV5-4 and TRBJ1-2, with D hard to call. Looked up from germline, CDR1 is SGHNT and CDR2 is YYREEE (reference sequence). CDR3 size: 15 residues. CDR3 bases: TGTGTCAGCAGCTTGGTTGGCAGGCTCGCTTATGGCTACACCTTC. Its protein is CVSSLVGRLAYGYTF.

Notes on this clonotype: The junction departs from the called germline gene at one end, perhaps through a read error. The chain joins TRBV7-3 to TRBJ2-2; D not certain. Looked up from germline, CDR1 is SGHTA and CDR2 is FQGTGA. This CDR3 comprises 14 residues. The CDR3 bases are TGTGCCAGCAGCCCACACAGCGACACCGAGGAGCTGTTTTTT. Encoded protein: CASSPHSDTEELFF.

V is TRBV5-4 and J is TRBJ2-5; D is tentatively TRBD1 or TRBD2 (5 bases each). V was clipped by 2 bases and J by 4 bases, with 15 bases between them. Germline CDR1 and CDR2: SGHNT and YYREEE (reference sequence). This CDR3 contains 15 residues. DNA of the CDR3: TGTGCCAGCAGCTTTACCGGGACCACGGGAGAGACCCAGTACTTC. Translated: CASSFTGTTGETQYF. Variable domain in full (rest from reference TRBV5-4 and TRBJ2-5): ETGVTQSPTHLIKTRGQQVTLRCSSQSGHNTVSWYQQALGQGPQFIFQYYREEENGRGNFPPRFSGLQFPNYSSELNVNALELDDSALYLCASSFTGTTGETQYFGPGTRLLVL.

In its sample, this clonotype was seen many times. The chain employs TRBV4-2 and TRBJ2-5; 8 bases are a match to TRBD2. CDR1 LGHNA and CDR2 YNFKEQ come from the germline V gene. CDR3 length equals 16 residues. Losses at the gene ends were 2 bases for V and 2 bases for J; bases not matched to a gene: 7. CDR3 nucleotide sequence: TGTGCCAGCAGCCAAAGAAGCGGGGGTCTTCAAGAGACCCAGTACTTC. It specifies CASSQRSGGLQETQYF.

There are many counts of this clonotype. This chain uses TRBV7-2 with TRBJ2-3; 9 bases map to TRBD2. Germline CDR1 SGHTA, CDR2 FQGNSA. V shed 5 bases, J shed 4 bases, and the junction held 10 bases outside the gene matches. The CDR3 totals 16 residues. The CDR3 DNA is TGTGCCAGCAGCGCCTTAGCGGGGGCTAAGGCAGATACGCAGTATTTT. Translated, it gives CASSALAGAKADTQYF.

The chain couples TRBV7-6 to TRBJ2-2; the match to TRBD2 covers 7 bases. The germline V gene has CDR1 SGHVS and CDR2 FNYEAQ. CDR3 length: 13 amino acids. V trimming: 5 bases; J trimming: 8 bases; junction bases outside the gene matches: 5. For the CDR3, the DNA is TGTGCCAGCAGCACCGCTAGCGGAGGGGAGCTGTTTTTT. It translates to CASSTASGGELFF.

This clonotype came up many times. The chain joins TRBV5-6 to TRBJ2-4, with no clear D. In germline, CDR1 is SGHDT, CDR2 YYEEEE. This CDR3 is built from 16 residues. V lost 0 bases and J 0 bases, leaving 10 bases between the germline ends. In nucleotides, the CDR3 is TGTGCCAGCAGCTTGGAGTTACTCTTAGCCAAAAACATTCAGTACTTC. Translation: CASSLELLLAKNIQYF.

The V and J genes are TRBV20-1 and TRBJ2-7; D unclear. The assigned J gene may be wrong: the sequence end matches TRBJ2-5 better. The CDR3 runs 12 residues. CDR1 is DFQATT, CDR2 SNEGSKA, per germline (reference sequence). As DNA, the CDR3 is TGCAGTGCTAGAGTGGAAATGGGGACCCAGTACTTC. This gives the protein CSARVEMGTQYF.

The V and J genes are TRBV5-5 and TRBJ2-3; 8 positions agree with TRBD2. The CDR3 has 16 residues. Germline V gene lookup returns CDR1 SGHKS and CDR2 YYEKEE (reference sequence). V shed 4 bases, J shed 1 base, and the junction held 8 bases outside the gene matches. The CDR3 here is CASSIGGARGTDTQYF. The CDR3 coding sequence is TGTGCCAGCAGCATCGGGGGGGCGCGGGGCACAGATACGCAGTATTTT. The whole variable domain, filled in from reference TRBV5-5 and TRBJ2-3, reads DAGVTQSPTHLIKTRGQQVTLRCSPISGHKSVSWYQQVLGQGPQFIFQYYEKEERGRGNFPDRFSARQFPNYSSELNVNALLLGDSALYLCASSIGGARGTDTQYFGPGTRLTVL.

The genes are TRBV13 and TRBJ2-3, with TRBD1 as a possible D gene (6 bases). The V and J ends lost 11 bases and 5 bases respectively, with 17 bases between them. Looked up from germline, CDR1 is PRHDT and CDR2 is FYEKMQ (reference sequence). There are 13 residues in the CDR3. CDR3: CAGGMRGIDTQYF. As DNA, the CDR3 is TGTGCCGGCGGAATGAGGGGGATAGATACGCAGTATTTT.

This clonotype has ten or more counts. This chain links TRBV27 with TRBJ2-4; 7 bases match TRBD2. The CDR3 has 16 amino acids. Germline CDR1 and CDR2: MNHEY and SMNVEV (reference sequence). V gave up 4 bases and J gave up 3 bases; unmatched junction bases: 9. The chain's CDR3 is CASSSLVGLDKNIQYF. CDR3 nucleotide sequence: TGTGCCAGCAGTTCCCTAGTCGGACTAGACAAAAACATTCAGTACTTC.

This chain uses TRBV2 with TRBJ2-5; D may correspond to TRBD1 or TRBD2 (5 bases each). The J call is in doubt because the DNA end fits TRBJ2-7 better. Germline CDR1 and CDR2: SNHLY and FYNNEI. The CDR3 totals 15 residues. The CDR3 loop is CASSKSGAADYEQYF. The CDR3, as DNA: TGTGCCAGCAGTAAATCCGGGGCAGCTGACTACGAGCAGTACTTC.

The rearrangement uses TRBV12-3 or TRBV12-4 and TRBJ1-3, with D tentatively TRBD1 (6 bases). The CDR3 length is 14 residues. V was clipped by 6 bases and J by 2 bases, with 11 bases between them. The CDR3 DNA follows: TGTGCCAGCAGGTCGTGGGGGCCTGGAAACACCATATATTTT. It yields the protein CASRSWGPGNTIYF.

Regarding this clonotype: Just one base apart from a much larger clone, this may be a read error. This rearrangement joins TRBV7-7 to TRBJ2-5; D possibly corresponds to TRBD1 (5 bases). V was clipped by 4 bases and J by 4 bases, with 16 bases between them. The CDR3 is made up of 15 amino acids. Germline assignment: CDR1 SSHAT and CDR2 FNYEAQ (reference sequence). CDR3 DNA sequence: TGTGCCAGCAGCTCACGACTGGGGCTTCGAGAGACCCAGTACTTC. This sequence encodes CASSSRLGLRETQYF.

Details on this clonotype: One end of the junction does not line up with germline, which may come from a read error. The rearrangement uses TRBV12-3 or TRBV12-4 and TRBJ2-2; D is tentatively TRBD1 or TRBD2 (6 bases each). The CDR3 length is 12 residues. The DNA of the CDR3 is TGTGCCAGCGGTAGGGGGGTCGGGGAGCGGTTTTTT. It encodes CASGRGVGERFF.

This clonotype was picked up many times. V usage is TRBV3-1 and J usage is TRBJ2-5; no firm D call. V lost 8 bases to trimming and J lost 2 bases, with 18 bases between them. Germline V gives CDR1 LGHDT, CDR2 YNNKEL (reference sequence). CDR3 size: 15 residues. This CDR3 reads CASASSGWLQETQYF. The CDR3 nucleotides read TGTGCCAGCGCGTCATCAGGCTGGCTTCAAGAGACCCAGTACTTC.